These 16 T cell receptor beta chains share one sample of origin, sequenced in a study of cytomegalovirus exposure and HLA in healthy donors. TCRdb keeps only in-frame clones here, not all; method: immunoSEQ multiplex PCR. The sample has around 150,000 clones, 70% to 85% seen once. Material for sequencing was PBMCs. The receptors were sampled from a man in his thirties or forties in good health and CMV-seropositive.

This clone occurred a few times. CDR3 amino acids: CASSPTIGNEQFF. CDR3 DNA sequence: TGTGCCAGCAGCCCCACTATAGGCAATGAGCAGTTCTTC. V gene TRBV9 combines with J gene TRBJ2-1, with D uncertain. Germline V lookup: CDR1 SGDLS, CDR2 YYNGEE. Trimming took off 4 bases at V and 6 bases at J, with 11 bases between the two ends. The CDR3 extends over 13 amino acids.

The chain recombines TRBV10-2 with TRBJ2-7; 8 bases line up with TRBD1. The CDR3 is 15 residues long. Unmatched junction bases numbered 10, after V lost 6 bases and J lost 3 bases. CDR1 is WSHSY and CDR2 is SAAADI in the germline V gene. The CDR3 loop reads CASRPGTGQFYEQYF. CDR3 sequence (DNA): TGCGCCAGCAGACCTGGGACAGGACAATTCTACGAGCAGTACTTC.

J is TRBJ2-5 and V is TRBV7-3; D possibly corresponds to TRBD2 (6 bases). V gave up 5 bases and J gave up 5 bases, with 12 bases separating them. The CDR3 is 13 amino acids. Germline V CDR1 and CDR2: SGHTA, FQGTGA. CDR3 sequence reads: CASSRGRKETQYF. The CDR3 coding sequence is TGTGCCAGCAGCCGGGGGAGAAAGGAGACCCAGTACTTC.

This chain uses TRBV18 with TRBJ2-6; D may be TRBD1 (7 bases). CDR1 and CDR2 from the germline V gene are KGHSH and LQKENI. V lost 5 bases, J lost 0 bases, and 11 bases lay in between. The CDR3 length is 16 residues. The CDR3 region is CASSGGTASGANVLTF. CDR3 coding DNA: TGTGCCAGCTCAGGAGGGACAGCCTCTGGGGCCAACGTCCTGACTTTC. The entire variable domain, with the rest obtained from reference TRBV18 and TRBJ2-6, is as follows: NAGVMQNPRHLVRRRGQEARLRCSPMKGHSHVYWYRQLPEEGLKFMVYLQKENIIDESGMPKERFSAEFPKEGPSILRIQQVVRGDSAAYFCASSGGTASGANVLTFGAGSRLTVL.

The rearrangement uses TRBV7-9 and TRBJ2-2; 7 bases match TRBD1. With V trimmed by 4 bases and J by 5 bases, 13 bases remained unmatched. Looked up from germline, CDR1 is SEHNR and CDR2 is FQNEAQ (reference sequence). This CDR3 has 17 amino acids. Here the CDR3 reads CASSSNTGTDPTGELFF. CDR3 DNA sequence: TGTGCCAGCAGCTCGAATACCGGGACAGATCCTACCGGGGAGCTGTTTTTT. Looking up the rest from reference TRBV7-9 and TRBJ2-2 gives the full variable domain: DTGVSQNPRHKITKRGQNVTFRCDPISEHNRLYWYRQTLGQGPEFLTYFQNEAQLEKSRLLSDRFSAERPKGSFSTLEIQRTEQGDSAMYLCASSSNTGTDPTGELFFGEGSRLTVL.

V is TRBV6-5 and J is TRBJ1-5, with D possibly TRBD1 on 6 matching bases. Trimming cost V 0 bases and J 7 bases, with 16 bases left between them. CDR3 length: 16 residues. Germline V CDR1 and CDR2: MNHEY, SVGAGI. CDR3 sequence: CASSYSSLQGSQPQHF. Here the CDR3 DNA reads TGTGCCAGCAGTTACTCGAGTTTACAGGGAAGCCAGCCCCAGCATTTT.

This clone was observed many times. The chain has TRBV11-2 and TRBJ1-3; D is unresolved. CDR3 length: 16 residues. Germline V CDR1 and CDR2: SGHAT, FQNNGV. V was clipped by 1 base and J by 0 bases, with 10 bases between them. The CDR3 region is CASSLGVQRSGNTIYF. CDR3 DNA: TGTGCCAGCAGCTTAGGAGTCCAACGCTCTGGAAACACCATATATTTT.

CDR3 DNA sequence: TGTGCCAGCAGCTCGGGACTAGCGGGAGGGGGGGCCTACGAGCAGTACTTC. This sequence encodes CASSSGLAGGGAYEQYF. The rearrangement uses TRBV7-8 and TRBJ2-7; 16 positions agree with TRBD2. J was trimmed by 2 bases and V by 4 bases; bases with no gene match: 5. Germline V gives CDR1 SGHVS, CDR2 FQNEAQ. The CDR3 contains 17 residues.

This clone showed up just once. CDR3 sequence (DNA): TGTGCCAGTGGGACAGGCTCCTACGAGCAGTACTTC. Its protein is CASGTGSYEQYF. V and J are TRBV7-9 and TRBJ2-7; 8 nucleotides align to TRBD1. The germline CDR1 and CDR2 sequences are SEHNR and FQNEAQ (reference sequence). V dropped 9 bases and J dropped 0; count of bases not matched to a gene: 1. The CDR3 consists of 12 residues.

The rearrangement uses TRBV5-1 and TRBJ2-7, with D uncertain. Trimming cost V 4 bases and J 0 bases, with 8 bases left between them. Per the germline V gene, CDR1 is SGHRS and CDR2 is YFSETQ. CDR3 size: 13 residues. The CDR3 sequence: CASSPTSSYEQYF. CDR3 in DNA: TGCGCCAGCAGCCCAACGAGCTCCTACGAGCAGTACTTC.

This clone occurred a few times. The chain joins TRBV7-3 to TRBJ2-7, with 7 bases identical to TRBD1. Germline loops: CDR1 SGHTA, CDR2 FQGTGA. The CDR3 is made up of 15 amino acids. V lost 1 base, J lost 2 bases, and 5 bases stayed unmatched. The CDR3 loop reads CASSLSPGGPYEQYF. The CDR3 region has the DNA TGTGCCAGCAGCTTAAGTCCAGGGGGTCCCTACGAGCAGTACTTC.

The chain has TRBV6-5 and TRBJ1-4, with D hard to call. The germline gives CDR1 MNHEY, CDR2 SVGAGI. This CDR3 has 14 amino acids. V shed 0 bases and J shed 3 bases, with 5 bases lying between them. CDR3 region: CASSYSGPNEKLFF. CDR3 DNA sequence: TGTGCCAGCAGTTACTCGGGCCCTAATGAAAAACTGTTTTTT.

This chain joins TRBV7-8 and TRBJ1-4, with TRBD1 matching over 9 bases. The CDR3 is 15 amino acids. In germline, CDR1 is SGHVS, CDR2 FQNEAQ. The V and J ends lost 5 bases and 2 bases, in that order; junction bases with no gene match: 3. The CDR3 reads CASSSGQGTNEKLFF. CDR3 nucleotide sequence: TGTGCCAGCAGCAGCGGACAGGGGACTAATGAAAAACTGTTTTTT.

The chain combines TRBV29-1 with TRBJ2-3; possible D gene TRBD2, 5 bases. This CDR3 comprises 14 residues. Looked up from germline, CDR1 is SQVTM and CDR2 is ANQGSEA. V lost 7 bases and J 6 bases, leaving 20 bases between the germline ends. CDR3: CSAAGHYLGDTQYF. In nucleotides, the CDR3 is TGCAGCGCGGCGGGCCACTACCTCGGGGATACGCAGTATTTT.

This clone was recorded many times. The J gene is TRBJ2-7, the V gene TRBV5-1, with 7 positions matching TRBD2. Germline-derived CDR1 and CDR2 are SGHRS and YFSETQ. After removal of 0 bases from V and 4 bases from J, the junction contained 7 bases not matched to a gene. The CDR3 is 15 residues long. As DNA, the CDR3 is TGCGCCAGCAGCTTGGCCGGTGACGGGGGGTACGAGCAGTACTTC. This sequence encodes CASSLAGDGGYEQYF.

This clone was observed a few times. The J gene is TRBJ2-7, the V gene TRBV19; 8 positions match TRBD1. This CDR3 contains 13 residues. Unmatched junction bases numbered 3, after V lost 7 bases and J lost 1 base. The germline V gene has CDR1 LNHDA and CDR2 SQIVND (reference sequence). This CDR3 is CASTGQGSYEQYF. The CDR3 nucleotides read TGTGCCAGTACCGGACAGGGATCCTACGAGCAGTACTTC.